Shown below are 25 T cell receptor beta chains from a single sample sequenced in a study of early T cells in non-severe SARS-CoV-2 infection. TCRdb re-analysed the 5' RACE reads in MiXCR, keeping a single row per CDR3 protein. The repertoire holds tens of thousands of distinct CDR3 sequences, with less than 15% as singletons. Sequenced input: whole blood. The receptors stem from an adult who was a healthcare worker with PCR-confirmed SARS-CoV-2 infection or an uninfected control (not recorded which).

In the case of this clonotype: One end of the junction fails to match germline, which may point to a read error. This chain connects TRBV6-2 or TRBV6-3 to TRBJ2-2; TRBD1 or TRBD2 may be the D gene (5 bases each). The V gene's germline CDR1 is MNHEY and CDR2 SVGEGT. The CDR3 has 15 residues. CDR3 sequence: CVSSYFRDNTGELFF. CDR3 in DNA: TGTGTCAGCAGTTACTTTAGGGACAACACCGGGGAGCTGTTTTTT.

This clonotype occurred many times. The chain combines TRBV28 with TRBJ2-1; D not resolved. The CDR3 totals 13 residues. Trimming took 5 bases from V and 12 from J, leaving 17 bases between them. Germline values: CDR1 MDHEN, CDR2 SYDVKM. The chain's CDR3 is CASSPRPALGQFF. CDR3 sequence (DNA): TGTGCCAGCAGTCCGCGACCGGCCCTGGGGCAGTTCTTC.

The sample holds a few counts of this clonotype. DNA for the CDR3: TGTGCCAGTAGTACCTCGAGTCTTGCCCAGCATTTT. It specifies CASSTSSLAQHF. J is TRBJ1-5 and V is TRBV19; D is undetermined. Germline V lookup: CDR1 LNHDA, CDR2 SQIVND (reference sequence). The V end lost 4 bases, the J end lost 11 bases, and 12 bases lay between the germline ends. This CDR3 contains 12 residues.

The chain combines TRBV3-1 with TRBJ2-6; D is ambiguous. Germline V gives CDR1 LGHDT, CDR2 YNNKEL (reference sequence). The CDR3 spans 15 residues. V gave up 3 bases and J gave up 0 bases, with 6 bases separating them. Written as DNA, the CDR3 is TGTGCCAGCAGCCAGGGAATCTCTGGGGCCAACGTCCTGACTTTC. It specifies CASSQGISGANVLTF.

The J gene is TRBJ1-6, the V gene TRBV4-3; D uncertain. The V gene's germline CDR1 is LGHNA and CDR2 YSLEER. There are 19 residues in the CDR3. Deletions cut 0 bases from V and 0 bases from J, with 15 bases between. In DNA form, the CDR3 reads TGCGCCAGCAGCCAAGATATTCACCGCCGGAGCTCCTATAATTCACCCCTCCACTTT. It yields the protein CASSQDIHRRSSYNSPLHF.

This clonotype has ten or more counts. The gene calls are TRBV10-1 and TRBJ2-3; 10 nucleotides match TRBD2. Per germline, CDR1 WNHNN and CDR2 SYGVQD (reference sequence). The CDR3 extends over 14 amino acids. Germline trimming cut 7 bases from V and 3 bases from J; bases unmatched to any gene: 4. The CDR3 DNA is TGCGCCAGCACCGAAGCGGGAGGGACAGATACGCAGTATTTT. This encodes CASTEAGGTDTQYF.

This clonotype was counted between two and nine times. The rearrangement links TRBV2 to TRBJ2-7; D is unclear. V was trimmed by 6 bases and J by 3 bases, leaving 9 bases between them. The CDR3 has 12 residues. Germline CDR1 SNHLY, CDR2 FYNNEI. The CDR3 protein is CASRMGGYEQYF. The CDR3 DNA reads as TGTGCCAGCAGGATGGGCGGCTACGAGCAGTACTTC.

The rearrangement joins TRBV29-1 to TRBJ2-2; D gene unclear. This CDR3 is built from 16 residues. Germline CDR1 reads SQVTM; CDR2 reads ANQGSEA. V was trimmed by 0 bases and J by 7 bases, leaving 18 bases between them. In DNA, the CDR3 is TGCAGCGTTGAAGATCCCCGGGCTTCCGTCATCGGGGAGCTGTTTTTT. As protein: CSVEDPRASVIGELFF.

This clonotype was counted ten times or more. One end of the junction varies from germline; a read error may be responsible. This chain uses TRBV3-1 with TRBJ2-5; D call uncertain. The CDR3 is 15 residues long. CDR1 is LGHDT and CDR2 is YNNKEL in the germline V gene (reference sequence). The CDR3 sequence is CASSQVKQPQGTQYF. The CDR3 nucleotides are TGTGCCAGCAGCCAAGTTAAACAGCCCCAAGGGACCCAGTACTTC.

This clonotype was picked up many times. The chain joins TRBV12-3 or TRBV12-4 to TRBJ1-2; D might be TRBD1 (5 bases). The length of the CDR3 is 11 residues. Trimming pared 7 bases from V and 7 bases from J, leaving 10 bases between. Here the CDR3 DNA reads TGTGCCAGCACCCAGGGTGGTGGCTACACCTTC. Translation: CASTQGGGYTF.

This chain links TRBV7-2 with TRBJ1-4; no definite D call. The CDR3 is 14 residues long. The germline V gene encodes CDR1 SGHTA and CDR2 FQGNSA. The V end was cut by 5 bases, the J end by 6 bases, with 13 bases between. The CDR3, as DNA: TGTGCCAGCAGCCTCCCGACTATGGATGAAAAACTGTTTTTT. As protein: CASSLPTMDEKLFF.

V is TRBV29-1 and J is TRBJ2-1; 9 bases are shared with TRBD2. Trimming removed 7 bases from V and 9 bases from J; junction bases left unmatched: 10. The germline V gene has CDR1 SQVTM and CDR2 ANQGSEA. CDR3 length: 13 residues. The CDR3 DNA is TGCAGCGCGGGACTAGCAGGGTATGGTGAGCAGTTCTTC. Residues: CSAGLAGYGEQFF.

This chain joins TRBV28 and TRBJ2-7; D is unresolved. The germline V and J ends were trimmed by 1 base and 7 bases, with 11 bases remaining between them. The length of the CDR3 is 13 residues. Germline loops: CDR1 MDHEN, CDR2 SYDVKM. The CDR3 spells CASSLSAPGEQYF. CDR3 DNA sequence: TGTGCCAGCAGTTTATCAGCCCCTGGGGAGCAGTACTTC.

This clonotype has a count of ten or more. The chain joins TRBV7-9 to TRBJ2-1; maybe TRBD1 (6 bases). Germline V lookup: CDR1 SEHNR, CDR2 FQNEAQ (reference sequence). The CDR3 length is 14 residues. V lost 3 bases, J lost 5 bases, and 11 bases lay in between. CDR3 coding DNA: TGTGCCAGCAGCTTCTGGACAGCAGACAATGAGCAGTTCTTC. Amino acid sequence: CASSFWTADNEQFF.

The genes are TRBV6-2 or TRBV6-3 and TRBJ2-1; D unclear. The CDR3 contains 13 residues. V was shortened by 8 bases and J by 1 base, with 9 bases between the two germline ends. Germline V CDR1 and CDR2: MNHEY, SVGEGT. The CDR3 is CASSESSYNEQFF. The DNA of the CDR3 is TGTGCCAGCTCGGAGTCGTCCTACAATGAGCAGTTCTTC.

This clonotype has a count of ten or more. This rearrangement joins TRBV7-3 to TRBJ2-2, with D uncertain. Germline CDR1 and CDR2: SGHTA and FQGTGA. Trimming removed 5 bases from V and 7 bases from J, with 11 bases in between. The length of the CDR3 is 13 residues. CDR3 DNA: TGTGCCAGCAGCGAAGACCCCATCGGGGAGCTGTTTTTT. Translated: CASSEDPIGELFF.

V usage is TRBV2 and J usage is TRBJ2-7; a possible D gene is TRBD1 (5 bases). The length of the CDR3 is 13 residues. Trimming removed 6 bases at V and 0 bases at J, with 9 bases between. Germline V gene sequence: CDR1 SNHLY, CDR2 FYNNEI. In DNA form, the CDR3 reads TGTGCCAGCAGGCAAGGGGTCTCCTACGAGCAGTACTTC. Translating it yields CASRQGVSYEQYF.

This clonotype turned up a few times. The chain uses TRBV3-1 and TRBJ2-4; D may be TRBD2 (5 bases). The germline V gene encodes CDR1 LGHDT and CDR2 YNNKEL (reference sequence). V was pared by 0 bases and J by 4 bases, with 10 bases between. There are 15 residues in the CDR3. The CDR3 region has the DNA TGTGCCAGCAGCCAAGATCGGGTAGCGAAAAACATTCAGTACTTC. It specifies CASSQDRVAKNIQYF.

In this sample, this clonotype turned up a few times. The chain recombines TRBV7-3 with TRBJ2-3; D not certain. Looked up from germline, CDR1 is SGHTA and CDR2 is FQGTGA. The CDR3 totals 12 residues. V shed 4 bases and J shed 8 bases, with 10 bases lying between them. The CDR3 is CASSSASGTQYF. In DNA, the CDR3 is TGTGCCAGCAGCTCCGCTTCGGGTACGCAGTATTTT.

This clonotype has a handful of counts. This chain joins TRBV12-3 or TRBV12-4 and TRBJ1-1; weak D call: TRBD1 (5 bases). V was cut by 5 bases and J by 1 base, with 11 bases left in between. This CDR3 contains 14 residues. The CDR3 region is CASSPGTGNTEAFF. The DNA of the CDR3 is TGTGCCAGCAGTCCCGGGACGGGGAACACTGAAGCTTTCTTT.

The chain combines TRBV7-9 with TRBJ2-5; weak D call: TRBD2 (5 bases). The CDR3 consists of 15 residues. Looked up from germline, CDR1 is SEHNR and CDR2 is FQNEAQ (reference sequence). Trimming pared 1 base from V and 2 bases from J, leaving 11 bases between. Here the CDR3 DNA reads TGTGCCAGCAGCTTAGTTGGTAGCGCTCAAGAGACCCAGTACTTC. It yields the protein CASSLVGSAQETQYF. The full variable domain, its missing parts supplied by reference TRBV7-9 and TRBJ2-5, is DTGVSQNPRHKITKRGQNVTFRCDPISEHNRLYWYRQTLGQGPEFLTYFQNEAQLEKSRLLSDRFSAERPKGSFSTLEIQRTEQGDSAMYLCASSLVGSAQETQYFGPGTRLLVL.

This clonotype has only one observation. The chain uses TRBV30 and TRBJ2-4, with no clear D. Germline assignment: CDR1 GTSNPN and CDR2 SVGIG (reference sequence). V was clipped by 4 bases and J by 3 bases, with 4 bases between them. This CDR3 contains 11 residues. The chain's CDR3 is CAWNRKNIQYF. CDR3 DNA sequence: TGTGCCTGGAATCGCAAAAACATTCAGTACTTC.

This clonotype was seen a handful of times. The rearrangement links TRBV7-2 to TRBJ2-2; D ambiguous. Germline V gene data show CDR1 as SGHTA and CDR2 as FQGNSA. Trimming took 2 bases from V and 2 from J, leaving 3 bases between them. This CDR3 spans 13 amino acids. This CDR3 is CASSLINTGELFF. The CDR3 DNA is TGTGCCAGCAGCTTAATAAACACCGGGGAGCTGTTTTTT.

This clonotype was counted many times. The CDR3 loop reads CSATGGTKVNEQFF. The CDR3 DNA is TGCAGTGCTACAGGCGGGACAAAGGTGAATGAGCAGTTCTTC. V and J are TRBV20-1 and TRBJ2-1; either TRBD1 or TRBD2 may fit D (6 bases each). This CDR3 has 14 residues. Looked up from germline, CDR1 is DFQATT and CDR2 is SNEGSKA (reference sequence). V dropped 4 bases and J dropped 7 bases, with 17 bases sitting between them.

The sample holds many counts of this clonotype. This rearrangement joins TRBV7-9 to TRBJ1-1, with D maybe TRBD1 (6 bases). Trimming took off 3 bases at V and 5 bases at J, with 10 bases between the two ends. The CDR3 is made up of 13 amino acids. CDR1 is SEHNR, CDR2 FQNEAQ, per germline (reference sequence). The CDR3 reads CASSFPRGTEAFF. The CDR3 DNA follows: TGTGCCAGCAGCTTTCCAAGGGGGACTGAAGCTTTCTTT. The full variable domain, in which reference TRBV7-9 and TRBJ1-1 provide the parts outside the CDR3, is DTGVSQNPRHKITKRGQNVTFRCDPISEHNRLYWYRQTLGQGPEFLTYFQNEAQLEKSRLLSDRFSAERPKGSFSTLEIQRTEQGDSAMYLCASSFPRGTEAFFGQGTRLTVV.